This TCR beta chain was captured by sequencing in a study of OX40 agonist ivuxolimab in advanced cancers. Study context: A mean age of 60 years, range roughly 23 to 79, was recorded, and approximately 79% were male.

This clone was found a few times. Its antigen is as yet unknown. The germline V gene encodes CDR1 MNHEY and CDR2 SVGAGI. Trimming took 7 bases from V and 1 from J, leaving 17 bases between them. CDR3 length: 15 residues. Findings of the study overall: Researchers report that CD8+ T cells had, on average, more expanded clones than CD4+.

Generated by immunoSEQ multiplex PCR, the TCRdb table keeps only in-frame clones and is missing some. The data hold over 65,000 clones, with less than 95% observed a single time. The gene calls are TRBV6-5 and TRBJ2-7; D is perhaps TRBD2 (5 bases). This TCR was recovered from an adult with an advanced solid tumor such as melanoma, head and neck, liver or kidney cancer. Sample: CD4+ or CD8+ T cells sorted from blood, taken in a trial of the OX40 agonist ivuxolimab. This CDR3 is CASMVDPRGSYEQYF. The CDR3 nucleotides read TGTGCCAGCATGGTGGACCCTCGGGGATCCTACGAGCAGTACTTC.